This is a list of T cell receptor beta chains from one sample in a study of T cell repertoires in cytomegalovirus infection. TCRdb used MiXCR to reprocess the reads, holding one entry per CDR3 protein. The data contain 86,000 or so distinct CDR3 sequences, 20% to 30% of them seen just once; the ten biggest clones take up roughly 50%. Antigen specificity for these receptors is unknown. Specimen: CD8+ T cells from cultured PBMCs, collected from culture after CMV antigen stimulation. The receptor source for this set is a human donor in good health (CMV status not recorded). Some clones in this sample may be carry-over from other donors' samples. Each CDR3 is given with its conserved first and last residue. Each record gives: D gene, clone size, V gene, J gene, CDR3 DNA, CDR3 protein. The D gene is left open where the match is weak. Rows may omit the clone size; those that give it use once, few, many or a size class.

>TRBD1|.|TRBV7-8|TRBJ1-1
TGTGCCAGCAGCTCTTTCCAGGGGGATGACACTGAAGCTTTCTTT
CASSSFQGDDTEAFF
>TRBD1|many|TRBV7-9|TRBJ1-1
TGTGCCAGCAGCTCTTATACAGGGGGCCGGACTGAAGCTTTCTTT
CASSSYTGGRTEAFF
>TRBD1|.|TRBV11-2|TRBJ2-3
TGTGCCAGCAGCTTGGGACAGGTCGAGACAGATACGCAGTATTTT
CASSLGQVETDTQYF
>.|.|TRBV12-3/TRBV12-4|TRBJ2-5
TGTGCCAGCAGTTCTTCATTGGAGACCCAGTACTTC
CASSSSLETQYF
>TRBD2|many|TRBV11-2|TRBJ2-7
TGTGCCAGCAGCCGGGGGGGCGGGAGTCCCCACGAGCAGTACTTC
CASSRGGGSPHEQYF
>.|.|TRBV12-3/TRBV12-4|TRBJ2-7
TGTGCCAGCAGTTTAATAGCCGGGACACCTACTTCCTACGAGCAGTACTTC
CASSLIAGTPTSYEQYF
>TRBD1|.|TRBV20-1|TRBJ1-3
TGCAGTGCTCGTGGACAGGAACTTGAAAACACCATATATTTT
CSARGQELENTIYF
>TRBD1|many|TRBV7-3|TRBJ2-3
TGTGCCAGCAGCACGCGACAGGGGGCAGCGACTAATACGCAGTATTTT
CASSTRQGAATNTQYF
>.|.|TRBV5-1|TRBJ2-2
TGCGCCAGCAGCTACGCGAACACCGGGGAGCTGTTTTTT
CASSYANTGELFF
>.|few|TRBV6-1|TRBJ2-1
TGTGCCAGCAGTGAACCCCGAGGCTACAATGAGCAGTTCTTC
CASSEPRGYNEQFF
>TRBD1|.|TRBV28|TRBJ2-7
TGTGCCAGCAGTTTAGGGACAGATTACGAGCAGTACTTC
CASSLGTDYEQYF
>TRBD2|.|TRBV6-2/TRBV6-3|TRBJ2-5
TGTGCCAGCAGTTATCTAGCGGGGGAGACCCAGTACTTC
CASSYLAGETQYF
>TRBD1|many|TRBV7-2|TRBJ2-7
TGTGCCAGCAGCTTACTCTCGACAGGGACCTCCTACGAGCAGTACTTC
CASSLLSTGTSYEQYF
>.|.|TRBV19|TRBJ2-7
TGTGCCAGTATGAACGAGCAGTACTTC
CASMNEQYF
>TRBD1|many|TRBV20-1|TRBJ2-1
TGCAGTGCCCTACTCCGGGACAGGGGAGAGCATGAGCAGTTCTTC
CSALLRDRGEHEQFF
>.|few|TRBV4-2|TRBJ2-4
TGTGCCAGCAGCCAAGTTGGAGAGGGGGGGGAAAAAGGGAACATTCAGTACTTC
CASSQVGEGGEKGNIQYF
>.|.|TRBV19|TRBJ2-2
TGTGCCAGTAGATCAGGCGGGGAGCTGTTTTTT
CASRSGGELFF
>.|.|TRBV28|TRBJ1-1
TGTGCCAGCAGTTCGGGCTACACTGAAGCTTTCTTT
CASSSGYTEAFF
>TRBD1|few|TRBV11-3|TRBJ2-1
TGTGCCAGCAGCTTAGGAATTGTGGCAGGGGGCAATGAGCAGTTCTTC
CASSLGIVAGGNEQFF
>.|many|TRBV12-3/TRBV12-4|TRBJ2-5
TGTGCCAGCAGACATACGGACGCCCCGGGGACCCAGTACTTC
CASRHTDAPGTQYF